The rows below give T cell receptor beta chains drawn from one sample of a study of blood T cell repertoires in COVID-19. Repertoires were generated with immunoSEQ multiplex PCR, while TCRdb's copy carries only in-frame clones and drops some. The sample holds about 190,000 clones; 88% are singletons and the top ten take about 1.6%. The specimen was peripheral blood. The receptors derive from a man between 18 and 29 years old with active or convalescent COVID-19. The conserved cysteine and the conserved F or W are not part of the CDR3 here. A D gene is named only where the DNA matches it firmly.

v_call d_call cdr3_aa
TRBV7-9 NA ASSLGAGVEQY
TRBV3-1/TRBV3-2 TRBD2 ASSQPPPGAGGFNEQF
TRBV5-1 TRBD2 ASSHGLAGVWETQY
TRBV3-1/TRBV3-2 NA ASSQAGNQPQH
TRBV29-1 NA SVEGEGSYNEQF
TRBV7-8 NA ASSLSAYSNQPQH
TRBV29-1 NA SVEGTSSYNEQF
TRBV7-2 NA ASSFPLGADTEAF
TRBV6-6 NA ASSYGRTEAF
TRBV7-9 TRBD2 ASSLIPGLAGVENEQF
TRBV9 TRBD2 ASSVLGLAQQETQY
TRBV7-8 TRBD2 ASSSQRGLAGGADTQY
TRBV18 NA ASSPIVADQPQH
TRBV30 NA AWSPTGGGTGELF
TRBV7-2 TRBD2 ASSLRLAGADEQF
TRBV5-6 TRBD1 ASSLDRQGNPNEQF
TRBV14 TRBD2 ASSQRTTSGSSYNEQF
TRBV2 TRBD1 ASSETVGTGATNEKLF
TRBV6-6 NA ASSYSGSSYNSPLH
TRBV19 NA ASSIQGQETQY
TRBV27 NA ASSPYGGARQPQH
TRBV29-1 NA SVFYSPGNTIY
TRBV28 NA ASSLSDIFGDGYT
TRBV6-1 TRBD2 ASSVTSGSPTDTQY
TRBV19 NA ASTKQGGAPSPNEQF
TRBV30 TRBD1 AWSEGRGRNGYT
TRBV19 TRBD1 ASSSVAGGLETQY
TRBV13 NA ASSLQGHTEAF
TRBV18 NA ASSPIRGNEQY
TRBV7-2 NA ASSLRGGYEQY
TRBV29-1 NA SVGYPRLGGEETQY
TRBV5-1 TRBD1 ASRTAPGQGAYGYT
TRBV14 NA ASSPEIRPSGANVLT
TRBV5-1 TRBD1 ASSLEARGRNYGYT
TRBV7-9 NA ASSLAGEAEQY
TRBV10-3 NA AISTGSGNQPQH
TRBV7-9 TRBD2 ASSLGIAGGLTDTQY
TRBV5-4 NA ASSGVYGGTYGYT
TRBV9 NA ASSVGGNTGELF
TRBV18 NA ASSPPGGEQF
TRBV3-1/TRBV3-2 NA ASSQGGYGKGTDTQY
TRBV7-2 TRBD2 ASSPGLAGGEQY
TRBV5-1 TRBD2 ASSAPGGSNTGELF
TRBV6-4 NA ASSDEGTGGDTQY
TRBV19 TRBD1 ASSRVEGGVVQPQH
TRBV7-2 NA ASSLDIGDYGYT